Sequencing of this TCR beta chain was carried out in a study of CD8+ T cells in alopecia areata. Study-wide background: Each of the treated patients was given oral tofacitinib, 5 to 10 mg twice daily, for moderate-to-severe alopecia areata. Study findings and constraints: Baseline CD8+ expansion's link to response remains uncertain, as there was one nonresponder.

Trimming took off 0 bases at V and 4 bases at J, with 12 bases between the two ends. The CDR3 runs to 15 residues. Germline loops: CDR1 MGHRA, CDR2 YSYEKL. Notes on this clone: Its antigen remains unidentified.

As the sequencing template, cDNA was produced by extracting RNA and reverse transcribing it. The data were produced by immunoSEQ multiplex PCR, yet TCRdb's version contains in-frame clones alone and is incomplete. The sample holds over 150,000 clones, approximately 55% seen once. Described treatment: oral pan-JAK inhibitor, 5-10 mg twice daily. Punch biopsies of lesional scalp, plus peripheral blood, were taken from alopecia areata patients. This sequence joins TRBV4-1 and TRBJ1-2; D is unclear. The source material was CD8+ T cells sorted from blood, sampled at week 24, from a patient treated with tofacitinib. This sequence originates from a human donor with alopecia areata. CDR3 sequence reads: CASSQDGEEPYGYTF. CDR3 sequence (DNA): TGCGCCAGCAGCCAAGATGGAGAGGAACCCTATGGCTACACCTTC.